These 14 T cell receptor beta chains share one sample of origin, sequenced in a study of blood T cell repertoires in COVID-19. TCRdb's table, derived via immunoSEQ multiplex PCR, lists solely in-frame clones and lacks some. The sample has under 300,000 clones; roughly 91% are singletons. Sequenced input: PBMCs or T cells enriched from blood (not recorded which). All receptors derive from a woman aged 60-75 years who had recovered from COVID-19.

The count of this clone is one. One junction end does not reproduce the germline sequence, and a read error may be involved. DNA of the CDR3: TGCCGATCCGGGACAGAGTACCAAGAGACCCAGTACTTC. This translates into CRSGTEYQETQYF. The chain has TRBV28 and TRBJ2-5; 7 bases map to TRBD1. This CDR3 region has 13 residues. The germline gives CDR1 MDHEN, CDR2 SYDVKM.

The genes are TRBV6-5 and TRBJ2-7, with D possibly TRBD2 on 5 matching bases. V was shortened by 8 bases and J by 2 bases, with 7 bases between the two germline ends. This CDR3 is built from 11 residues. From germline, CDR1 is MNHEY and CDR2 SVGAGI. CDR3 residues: CASLAAYEQYF. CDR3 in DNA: TGTGCCAGCCTAGCCGCCTACGAGCAGTACTTC.

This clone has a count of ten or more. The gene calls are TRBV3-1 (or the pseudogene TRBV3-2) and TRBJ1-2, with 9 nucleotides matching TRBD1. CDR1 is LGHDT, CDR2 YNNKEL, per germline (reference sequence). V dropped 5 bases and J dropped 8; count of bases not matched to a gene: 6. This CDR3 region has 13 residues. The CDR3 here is CASSEDRGRGYTF. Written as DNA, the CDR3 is TGTGCCAGCAGCGAGGACAGGGGACGGGGCTACACCTTC.

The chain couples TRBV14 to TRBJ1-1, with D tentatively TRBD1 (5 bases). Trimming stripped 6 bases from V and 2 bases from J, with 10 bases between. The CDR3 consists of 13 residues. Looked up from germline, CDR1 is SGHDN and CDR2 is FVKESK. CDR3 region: CASRRGLNTEAFF. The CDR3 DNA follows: TGTGCCAGCAGGAGGGGACTAAACACTGAAGCTTTCTTT.

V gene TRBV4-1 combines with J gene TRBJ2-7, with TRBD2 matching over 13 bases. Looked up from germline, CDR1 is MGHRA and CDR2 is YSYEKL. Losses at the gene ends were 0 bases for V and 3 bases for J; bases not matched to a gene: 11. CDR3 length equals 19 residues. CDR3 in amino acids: CASSQDLYGTSGIIYEQYF. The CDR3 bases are TGCGCCAGCAGCCAAGATCTTTATGGGACTAGCGGGATAATCTACGAGCAGTACTTC.

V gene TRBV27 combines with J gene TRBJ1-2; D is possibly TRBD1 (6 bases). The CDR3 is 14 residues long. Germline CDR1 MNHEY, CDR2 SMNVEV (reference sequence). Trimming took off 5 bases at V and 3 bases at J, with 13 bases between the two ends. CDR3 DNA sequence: TGTGCCAGCAGTCCTCGGGGGGCATACTATGGCTACACCTTC. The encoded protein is CASSPRGAYYGYTF.

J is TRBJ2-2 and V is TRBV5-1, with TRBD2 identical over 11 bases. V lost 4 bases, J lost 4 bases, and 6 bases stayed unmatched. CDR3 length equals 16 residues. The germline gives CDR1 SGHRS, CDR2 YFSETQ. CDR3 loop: CASSDTSGSRTGELFF. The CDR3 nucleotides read TGCGCCAGCAGCGACACTAGCGGGAGTCGCACCGGGGAGCTGTTTTTT.

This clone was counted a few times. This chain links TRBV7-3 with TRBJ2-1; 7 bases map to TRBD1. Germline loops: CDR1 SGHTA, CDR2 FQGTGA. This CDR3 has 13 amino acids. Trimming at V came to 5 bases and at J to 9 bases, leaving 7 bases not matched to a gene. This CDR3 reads CASSTDRVGEQFF. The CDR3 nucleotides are TGTGCCAGCAGCACCGACAGGGTAGGTGAGCAGTTCTTC. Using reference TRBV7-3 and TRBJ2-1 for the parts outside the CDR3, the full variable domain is GAGVSQTPSNKVTEKGKYVELRCDPISGHTALYWYRQSLGQGPEFLIYFQGTGAADDSGLPNDRFFAVRPEGSVSTLKIQRTERGDSAVYLCASSTDRVGEQFFGPGTRLTVL.

The CDR3 reads CASSLHTVARGQPQHF. DNA for the CDR3: TGTGCCAGCAGCTTGCATACAGTGGCTAGGGGGCAGCCCCAGCATTTT. This sequence joins TRBV5-5 and TRBJ1-5; tentative D call: TRBD1 (6 bases). The germline gives CDR1 SGHKS, CDR2 YYEKEE (reference sequence). The V end was cut by 1 base, the J end by 7 bases, with 18 bases between. The CDR3 consists of 16 residues.

The CDR3 DNA is TGCGCCAGCCTGGACTTACCGAACACTGAAGCTTTCTTT. Residues: CASLDLPNTEAFF. The genes are TRBV5-1 and TRBJ1-1, with D unclear. CDR3 size: 13 residues. Germline loops: CDR1 SGHRS, CDR2 YFSETQ. Trimming left V 7 bases short and J 1 base short, with 11 bases between.

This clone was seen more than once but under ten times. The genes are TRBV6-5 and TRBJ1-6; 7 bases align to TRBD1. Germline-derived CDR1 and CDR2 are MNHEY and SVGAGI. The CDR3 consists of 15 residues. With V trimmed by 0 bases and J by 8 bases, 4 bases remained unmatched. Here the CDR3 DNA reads TGTGCCAGCAGTTACTCGGGGACAGTAGATTCACCCCTCCACTTT. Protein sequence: CASSYSGTVDSPLHF.

The CDR3 spells CASSYNGQGLREQYF. The CDR3 region has the DNA TGTGCCAGCAGTTACAACGGACAGGGGCTCCGCGAGCAGTACTTC. The gene calls are TRBV6-5 and TRBJ2-7, with 9 bases that match TRBD1. V shed 2 bases and J 6 bases; nucleotides not matched to a gene: 8. The CDR3 sequence is 15 residues long. CDR1 is MNHEY, CDR2 SVGAGI, per germline.

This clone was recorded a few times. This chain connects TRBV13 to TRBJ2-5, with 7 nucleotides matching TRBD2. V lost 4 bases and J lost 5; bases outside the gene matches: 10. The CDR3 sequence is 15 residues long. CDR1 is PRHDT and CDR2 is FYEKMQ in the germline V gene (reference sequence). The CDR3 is CASSYDRGRVETQYF. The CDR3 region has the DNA TGTGCCAGCAGCTACGACAGAGGGAGGGTCGAGACCCAGTACTTC.

The CDR3 spells CASSRGSYEQYF. CDR3 DNA: TGTGCCAGCAGCCGGGGCAGTTACGAGCAGTACTTC. The rearrangement joins TRBV3-1 (or the pseudogene TRBV3-2) to TRBJ2-7; D may be TRBD1 (5 bases). V was clipped by 4 bases and J by 4 bases, with 8 bases between them. There are 12 residues in the CDR3. The V gene's germline CDR1 is LGHDT and CDR2 YNNKEL (reference sequence).